This TCR beta chain was sequenced for a study of cytomegalovirus exposure and HLA in healthy donors. Study results and limitations: HLA alleles showed associations with about 17,000 TCR beta sequences in a later analysis, at a 0.05 false discovery rate. Several of the most significant clusters were apparently associated with common viral pathogens in a later analysis. Analyzed later, association rates of TCRs varied across HLA loci, with DRB1 most and HLA-C fewest.

All the people who gave samples were healthy bone marrow donors. PCR involved 60 Vbeta and 13 Jbeta primers. Clones were sequenced by immunoSEQ multiplex PCR, and TCRdb holds only the in-frame ones, with some missing. Of 64,000 or so clones in the sample, around 70% were seen once. About this clone: Its antigen is not known.

This sequence originates from a woman between 45 and 65 years old in good health and CMV-seropositive. Material: PBMCs.

CDR3 nucleotides: TGTGCCAGCAGCGGACAGCCCGGTCAGCCCCAGCATTTT. Translation gives CASSGQPGQPQHF. The genes are TRBV7-2 and TRBJ1-5; possibly TRBD1 for D (6 bases). In germline, CDR1 is SGHTA, CDR2 FQGNSA. V was clipped by 5 bases and J by 6 bases, with 11 bases between them. CDR3 length equals 13 residues.